The 12 T cell receptor beta chains below were found in one sample sequenced in a study of blood T cell repertoires in COVID-19. Sequencing was performed with immunoSEQ multiplex PCR; in TCRdb, only in-frame clones are kept and a portion is missing. Among some 180,000 clones listed, nearly 90% were seen once. The source material was peripheral blood. These receptors were taken from a man over 45 with acute or convalescent COVID-19.

This chain joins TRBV28 and TRBJ1-6; D gene unclear. V lost 2 bases to trimming and J lost 7 bases, with 3 bases between them. The germline CDR1 and CDR2 sequences are MDHEN and SYDVKM. The CDR3 length is 12 residues. CDR3 coding DNA: TGTGCCAGCAGTTTACGGAATTCACCCCTCCACTTT. This translates into CASSLRNSPLHF.

V gene TRBV6-5 combines with J gene TRBJ2-6, with D perhaps TRBD1 (5 bases). Germline assignment: CDR1 MNHEY and CDR2 SVGAGI. Trimming left V 7 bases short and J 0 bases short, with 10 bases between. The CDR3 extends over 15 amino acids. The CDR3 DNA follows: TGTGCCAGCACGGGCAGGGACTCTGGGGCCAACGTCCTGACTTTC. Its translation: CASTGRDSGANVLTF.

CDR3 bases: TGCAGCGTTGAAGATCGCGCTGCCGTCGGAAACACCATATATTTT. Its protein is CSVEDRAAVGNTIYF. The gene calls are TRBV29-1 and TRBJ1-3; D is ambiguous. The germline V gene encodes CDR1 SQVTM and CDR2 ANQGSEA. This CDR3 is 15 amino acids long. The V gene lost 0 bases and the J gene lost 4 bases, with 13 bases spanning the gap.

The chain links TRBV19 to TRBJ2-3, with D unresolved. Trimming removed 3 bases from V and 2 bases from J, with 6 bases in between. There are 13 residues in the CDR3. Germline CDR1 and CDR2: LNHDA and SQIVND (reference sequence). The CDR3 nucleotides are TGTGCCAGTAGTATCGGGTACACAGATACGCAGTATTTT. Translation gives CASSIGYTDTQYF.

V is TRBV24-1 and J is TRBJ2-7; a possible D gene is TRBD2 (5 bases). There are 15 residues in the CDR3. Trimming removed 8 bases from V and 3 bases from J, with 19 bases in between. CDR1 and CDR2 from the germline V gene are KGHDR and SFDVKD. The CDR3 DNA follows: TGTGCCACCAATGGACCTATCCGGGGTTTCTACGAGCAGTACGTC. Residues: CATNGPIRGFYEQYV.

This sequence joins TRBV5-1 and TRBJ1-3; 8 nucleotides align to TRBD1. With 4 bases clipped from V and 4 bases from J, the junction kept 7 bases outside the gene matches. The CDR3 contains 15 residues. Germline V lookup: CDR1 SGHRS, CDR2 YFSETQ. The CDR3 loop reads CASSPGGSSGNTIYF. DNA of the CDR3: TGCGCCAGCAGCCCAGGGGGCTCCTCCGGAAACACCATATATTTT.

The chain couples TRBV27 to TRBJ1-1; a weak D match, TRBD1 (6 bases). CDR1 MNHEY and CDR2 SMNVEV come from the germline V gene (reference sequence). The CDR3 runs to 13 residues. The ends were cut back, 8 bases at V and 4 bases at J, with 14 bases in the middle. CDR3 DNA: TGTGCCAGCGCGTACAGGGAGGGCACTGAAGCTTTCTTT. Its translation is CASAYREGTEAFF.

CDR3 bases: TGTGCCAGCAGCTTAGCGTTTGGGCAGTTAGATACGCAGTATTTT. Its protein product is CASSLAFGQLDTQYF. The chain uses TRBV7-2 and TRBJ2-3; D is ambiguous. Germline CDR1 is SGHTA and CDR2 is FQGNSA. Deletions cut 0 bases from V and 5 bases from J, with 12 bases between. This CDR3 comprises 15 residues. The full variable domain, in which reference TRBV7-2 and TRBJ2-3 provide the parts outside the CDR3, is GAGVSQSPSNKVTEKGKDVELRCDPISGHTALYWYRQSLGQGLEFLIYFQGNSAPDKSGLPSDRFSAERTGGSVSTLTIQRTQQEDSAVYLCASSLAFGQLDTQYFGPGTRLTVL.

The chain joins TRBV6-5 to TRBJ1-5; 9 bases are shared with TRBD1. The J segment lost 7 bases and the V segment lost 8 bases, leaving 9 bases of the junction unmatched. The CDR3 contains 14 residues. Germline-derived CDR1 and CDR2 are MNHEY and SVGAGI. Written as DNA, the CDR3 is TGTGCCAGCGCGGAACGGGACAGGGTCCAGCCCCAGCATTTT. Protein product: CASAERDRVQPQHF.

The chain employs TRBV4-1 and TRBJ1-4; 8 nucleotides agree with TRBD1. CDR1 is MGHRA and CDR2 is YSYEKL in the germline V gene. There are 18 residues in the CDR3. The trim removed 1 base at V and 7 bases at J, leaving 14 bases unmatched. The CDR3 reads CASSQGPSYRGVTEKLFF. DNA for the CDR3: TGCGCCAGCAGCCAAGGACCATCATACAGGGGGGTTACTGAAAAACTGTTTTTT.

The V gene is TRBV9, the J gene TRBJ2-7; 9 nucleotides line up with TRBD1. Trimming at V came to 4 bases and at J to 5 bases, leaving 1 base not matched to a gene. This CDR3 has 12 residues. The germline V gene encodes CDR1 SGDLS and CDR2 YYNGEE. The CDR3 reads CASSRTGDEQYF. The CDR3 region has the DNA TGTGCCAGCAGCCGGACAGGGGACGAGCAGTACTTC.

The chain is built from TRBV6-5 and TRBJ1-4; TRBD1 might be the D (6 bases). Trimming pared 7 bases from V and 2 bases from J, leaving 14 bases between. Germline CDR1 and CDR2: MNHEY and SVGAGI. The CDR3 length is 15 residues. The CDR3 is CASMRQGTTNEKLFF. DNA of the CDR3: TGTGCCAGCATGCGCCAGGGGACGACTAATGAAAAACTGTTTTTT.